One sample yielded the 25 T cell receptor beta chains listed below, sequenced in a study of Ad26.COV2.S vaccination and SARS-CoV-2 variants. Treatment of the sample: approximately 18 received Ad26.COV2.S at low or high dose, single or two shots; about 5 received placebo; per-sample allocation not given. Day 63 after the first vaccine or placebo injection was the time point for sampling. Profiled with immunoSEQ multiplex PCR; TCRdb holds only in-frame clones, not every one. The sample has about 680,000 clones; approximately 88% are singletons. The input for sequencing was peripheral blood, taken in a trial of Ad26.COV2.S vaccine versus placebo. These receptors all stem from a person between 18 and 65 years old who received the Ad26.COV2.S COVID-19 vaccine or a placebo.

A remark on this clone: Other nucleotide sequences in the sample specify the same CDR3. The chain employs TRBV7-9 and TRBJ1-3; no firm D call. CDR1 and CDR2 from the germline V gene are SEHNR and FQNEAQ (reference sequence). This CDR3 has 13 amino acids. V was cut by 0 bases and J by 4 bases, with 4 bases left in between. CDR3 DNA sequence: TGTGCCAGCAGCTTAGCGGGGGGAAACACCATATATTTT. It codes for CASSLAGGNTIYF. The entire variable domain, with the rest obtained from reference TRBV7-9 and TRBJ1-3, is as follows: DTGVSQNPRHKITKRGQNVTFRCDPISEHNRLYWYRQTLGQGPEFLTYFQNEAQLEKSRLLSDRFSAERPKGSFSTLEIQRTEQGDSAMYLCASSLAGGNTIYFGEGSWLTVV.

V is TRBV10-3 and J is TRBJ1-1; 8 bases are shared with TRBD1. After removal of 6 bases from V and 5 bases from J, the junction contained 5 bases not matched to a gene. Germline lookup yields CDR1 ENHRY and CDR2 SYGVKD. CDR3 length: 13 residues. The CDR3 DNA reads as TGTGCCATCAGGAAACAGGGGGATACTGAAGCTTTCTTT. This codes for CAIRKQGDTEAFF.

The rearrangement links TRBV5-4 to TRBJ2-7; D unclear. The CDR3 extends over 13 amino acids. Trimming left V 3 bases short and J 5 bases short, with 12 bases between. Germline assignment: CDR1 SGHNT and CDR2 YYREEE (reference sequence). DNA for the CDR3: TGTGCCAGCAGCTGGGTGACTGGAAACGAGCAGTACTTC. This gives the protein CASSWVTGNEQYF. Full variable domain (remainder filled in from reference TRBV5-4 and TRBJ2-7): ETGVTQSPTHLIKTRGQQVTLRCSSQSGHNTVSWYQQALGQGPQFIFQYYREEENGRGNFPPRFSGLQFPNYSSELNVNALELDDSALYLCASSWVTGNEQYFGPGTRLTVT.

This chain uses TRBV7-2 with TRBJ1-3; D is possibly TRBD1 (5 bases). Trimming shortened V by 8 bases and J by 2 bases, and 16 bases separated the two germline ends. The germline CDR1 and CDR2 sequences are SGHTA and FQGNSA. The CDR3 spans 15 residues. The DNA for the CDR3 is TGTGCCAGCGGGACCGGCCCGGACCCTGGAAACACCATATATTTT. Translation: CASGTGPDPGNTIYF.

The V gene is TRBV2, the J gene TRBJ1-2, with D possibly TRBD1 on 5 matching bases. This CDR3 contains 15 residues. In germline, CDR1 is SNHLY, CDR2 FYNNEI. The ends were cut back, 1 base at V and 4 bases at J, with 13 bases in the middle. CDR3 in amino acids: CASSEGGARSYGYTF. As DNA, the CDR3 is TGTGCCAGCAGTGAAGGCGGGGCCAGGAGCTATGGCTACACCTTC.

This chain connects TRBV7-2 to TRBJ2-6; D is undetermined. This CDR3 is built from 14 residues. Germline CDR1 reads SGHTA; CDR2 reads FQGNSA. V was cut by 5 bases and J by 4 bases, with 9 bases left in between. The CDR3 nucleotides read TGTGCCAGCAGCGCATCCTGGGGGGCCAACGTCCTGACTTTC. Translation gives CASSASWGANVLTF.

The chain employs TRBV19 and TRBJ2-5, with TRBD2 as a possible D gene (5 bases). Germline lookup yields CDR1 LNHDA and CDR2 SQIVND (reference sequence). The CDR3 length is 15 residues. The V end lost 6 bases, the J end lost 5 bases, and 19 bases lay between the germline ends. CDR3 coding DNA: TGTGCCAGTAGCCAAACCGGACTTTCCGGGGAGACCCAGTACTTC. Its protein product is CASSQTGLSGETQYF.

The rearrangement uses TRBV6-1 and TRBJ1-5, with D unclear. The V gene lost 1 base and the J gene lost 5 bases, with 6 bases spanning the gap. The V gene's germline CDR1 is MNHNS and CDR2 SASEGT. This CDR3 is 13 amino acids long. CDR3 DNA sequence: TGTGCCAGCAGTGAAGAGAGGTATCAGCCCCAGCATTTT. Its translation is CASSEERYQPQHF.

This chain joins TRBV5-1 and TRBJ2-7; 12 bases match TRBD2. CDR3 length: 16 amino acids. V lost 4 bases to trimming and J lost 0 bases; unmatched junction nucleotides: 5. Germline assignment: CDR1 SGHRS and CDR2 YFSETQ. CDR3: CASSGTTSGSSYEQYF. CDR3 in DNA: TGCGCCAGCAGCGGAACGACTAGCGGGAGCTCCTACGAGCAGTACTTC. The full variable domain, with the rest looked up from reference TRBV5-1 and TRBJ2-7, is KAGVTQTPRYLIKTRGQQVTLSCSPISGHRSVSWYQQTPGQGLQFLFEYFSETQRNKGNFPGRFSGRQFSNSRSEMNVSTLELGDSALYLCASSGTTSGSSYEQYFGPGTRLTVT.

The chain couples TRBV10-3 to TRBJ2-1; no firm D call. Deletions cut 2 bases from V and 0 bases from J, with 11 bases between. The CDR3 has 16 residues. Germline V gene sequence: CDR1 ENHRY, CDR2 SYGVKD. The CDR3 here is CAISEGRSSSYNEQFF. The CDR3 nucleotides read TGTGCCATCAGTGAGGGGCGGTCAAGCTCCTACAATGAGCAGTTCTTC.

The gene calls are TRBV5-4 and TRBJ1-3, with a possible D match to TRBD1 (6 bases). Trimming cost V 4 bases and J 0 bases, with 17 bases left between them. The germline gives CDR1 SGHNT, CDR2 YYREEE (reference sequence). The CDR3 has 17 amino acids. In DNA, the CDR3 is TGTGCCAGCAGCCCCCAGGGGAGAGGAACCTCTGGAAACACCATATATTTT. Amino acid sequence: CASSPQGRGTSGNTIYF.

The chain is built from TRBV24-1 and TRBJ1-2; 7 nucleotides line up with TRBD1. V shed 5 bases, J shed 7 bases, and the junction held 3 bases outside the gene matches. CDR3 length: 12 residues. CDR1 is KGHDR and CDR2 is SFDVKD in the germline V gene. Written as DNA, the CDR3 is TGTGCCACCAGTGGACAGGGAGGTGGCTACACCTTC. As protein: CATSGQGGGYTF.

The CDR3 region is CASSPPGQGANEKLFF. CDR3 in DNA: TGTGCCAGCAGCCCGCCGGGACAGGGGGCTAATGAAAAACTGTTTTTT. V usage is TRBV3-1 (or the pseudogene TRBV3-2) and J usage is TRBJ1-4; 11 nucleotides line up with TRBD1. Trimming at V came to 4 bases and at J to 3 bases, leaving 4 bases not matched to a gene. The CDR3 is 16 amino acids. Germline V gene lookup returns CDR1 LGHDT and CDR2 YNNKEL (reference sequence).

The J gene is TRBJ1-6, the V gene TRBV5-6; the D is unclear. V was trimmed by 1 base and J by 3 bases, leaving 8 bases between them. Germline CDR1 reads SGHDT; CDR2 reads YYEEEE. The length of the CDR3 is 15 residues. The CDR3 sequence: CASSLLSDYNSPLHF. The CDR3 DNA reads as TGTGCCAGCAGCTTGCTCAGCGACTATAATTCACCCCTCCACTTT.

This chain uses TRBV2 with TRBJ1-2; D possibly corresponds to TRBD1 (6 bases). The CDR3 has 13 residues. Looked up from germline, CDR1 is SNHLY and CDR2 is FYNNEI. V was pared by 5 bases and J by 4 bases, with 11 bases between. In DNA form, the CDR3 reads TGTGCCAGCAGTCAGGGGTGGGGCTATGGCTACACCTTC. Its protein is CASSQGWGYGYTF.

V gene TRBV20-1 combines with J gene TRBJ2-7; TRBD1 aligns across 9 bases. With V trimmed by 3 bases and J by 3 bases, 6 bases remained unmatched. Germline loops: CDR1 DFQATT, CDR2 SNEGSKA (reference sequence). This CDR3 is 14 amino acids long. The CDR3 region has the DNA TGCAGTGCTAGTCGCACAGGGGGCTTCTACGAGCAGTACTTC. Translating gives CSASRTGGFYEQYF.

V gene TRBV9 combines with J gene TRBJ2-7; D may match TRBD1 or TRBD2 (6 bases each). CDR3 size: 14 residues. V was pared by 0 bases and J by 2 bases, with 9 bases between. Per germline, CDR1 SGDLS and CDR2 YYNGEE. CDR3 sequence reads: CASSVEGGAYEQYF. In DNA form, the CDR3 reads TGTGCCAGCAGCGTAGAGGGGGGCGCCTACGAGCAGTACTTC.

Concerning this clone: In the same sample, other DNA sequences code for this CDR3. This sequence joins TRBV6-4 and TRBJ2-1; maybe TRBD2 (5 bases). The germline gives CDR1 MRHNA, CDR2 SNTAGT. The CDR3 runs to 13 residues. Trimming took off 2 bases at V and 9 bases at J, with 11 bases between the two ends. CDR3 bases: TGTGCCAGCAGTGACGAGGGTCGGGGTGAGCAGTTCTTC. Protein sequence: CASSDEGRGEQFF.

The chain recombines TRBV30 with TRBJ2-2, with D possibly matching TRBD2 (6 bases). Germline V gene lookup returns CDR1 GTSNPN and CDR2 SVGIG (reference sequence). V was pared by 3 bases and J by 5 bases, with 13 bases between. This CDR3 is 14 amino acids long. CDR3 DNA sequence: TGTGCCTGGAGACGGAGGGGTGGGACCGGGGAGCTGTTTTTT. It encodes CAWRRRGGTGELFF.

The chain recombines TRBV5-5 with TRBJ1-2, with 7 bases identical to TRBD1. Losses at the gene ends were 0 bases for V and 8 bases for J; bases not matched to a gene: 4. The CDR3 sequence is 13 residues long. Germline V gene sequence: CDR1 SGHKS, CDR2 YYEKEE (reference sequence). This CDR3 is CASSLGQGSGYTF. CDR3 coding DNA: TGTGCCAGCAGCTTGGGACAGGGATCCGGCTACACCTTC.

The rearrangement joins TRBV24-1 to TRBJ1-5, with no clear D. The V end was cut by 4 bases, the J end by 0 bases, with 6 bases between. This CDR3 has 14 amino acids. CDR1 KGHDR and CDR2 SFDVKD come from the germline V gene. The CDR3 coding sequence is TGTGCCACCAGTGACTCAGGTAGCAATCAGCCCCAGCATTTT. Translating gives CATSDSGSNQPQHF.

V usage is TRBV25-1 and J usage is TRBJ1-3; perhaps TRBD1 as D (6 bases). CDR3 length: 11 amino acids. With 11 bases removed from V and 2 bases from J, the gap between germline ends came to 7 bases. CDR1 and CDR2 from the germline V gene are MGHDK and SYGVNS. CDR3 nucleotide sequence: TGTGCCGCAGGGGCTGGAAACACCATATATTTT. Amino acids: CAAGAGNTIYF.

The V and J genes are TRBV29-1 and TRBJ2-3; 13 bases are a match to TRBD2. Germline values: CDR1 SQVTM, CDR2 ANQGSEA. This CDR3 is built from 16 residues. The J segment lost 0 bases and the V segment lost 6 bases, leaving 6 bases of the junction unmatched. CDR3 sequence: CSVSGTSGTSTDTQYF. CDR3 coding DNA: TGCAGCGTATCCGGGACTAGCGGGACTAGCACAGATACGCAGTATTTT.

The gene calls are TRBV15 and TRBJ1-3; D might be TRBD1 (6 bases). The CDR3 spans 15 residues. CDR1 is LNHNV, CDR2 YYDKDF, per germline (reference sequence). V was shortened by 0 bases and J by 5 bases, with 11 bases between the two germline ends. CDR3 coding DNA: TGTGCCACCAGCAGAGACAGGGGAGGTAGAAACACCATATATTTT. This codes for CATSRDRGGRNTIYF. Full variable domain (rest looked up from reference TRBV15 and TRBJ1-3): DAMVIQNPRYQVTQFGKPVTLSCSQTLNHNVMYWYQQKSSQAPKLLFHYYDKDFNNEADTPDNFQSRRPNTSFCFLDIRSPGLGDTAMYLCATSRDRGGRNTIYFGEGSWLTVV.

V and J are TRBV11-2 and TRBJ2-2; either TRBD1 or TRBD2 may supply D (5 bases each). V lost 6 bases, J lost 6 bases, and 14 bases lay in between. The germline CDR1 and CDR2 sequences are SGHAT and FQNNGV. The CDR3 is 14 amino acids. CDR3 loop: CASSPSPGPGELFF. The CDR3 coding sequence is TGTGCCAGCAGTCCTTCCCCGGGACCCGGGGAGCTGTTTTTT.